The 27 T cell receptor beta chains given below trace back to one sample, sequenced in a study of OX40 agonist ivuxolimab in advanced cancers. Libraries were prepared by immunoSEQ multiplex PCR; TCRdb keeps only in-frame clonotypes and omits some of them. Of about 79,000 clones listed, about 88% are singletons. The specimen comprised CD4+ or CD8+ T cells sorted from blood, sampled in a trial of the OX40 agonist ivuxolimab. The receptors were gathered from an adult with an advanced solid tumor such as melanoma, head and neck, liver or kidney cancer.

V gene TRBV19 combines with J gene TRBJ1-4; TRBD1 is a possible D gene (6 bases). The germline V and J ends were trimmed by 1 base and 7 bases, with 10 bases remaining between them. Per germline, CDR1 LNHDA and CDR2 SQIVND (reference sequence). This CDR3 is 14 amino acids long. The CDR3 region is CASSIGTVREKLFF. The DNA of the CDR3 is TGTGCCAGTAGTATAGGGACAGTTCGTGAAAAACTGTTTTTT.

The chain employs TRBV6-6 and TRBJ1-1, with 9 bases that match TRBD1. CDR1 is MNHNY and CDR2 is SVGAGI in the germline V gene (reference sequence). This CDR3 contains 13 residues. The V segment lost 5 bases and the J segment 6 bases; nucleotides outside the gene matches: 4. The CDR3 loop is CASSTGTGSEAFF. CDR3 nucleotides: TGTGCCAGCAGTACGGGGACAGGGTCTGAAGCTTTCTTT.

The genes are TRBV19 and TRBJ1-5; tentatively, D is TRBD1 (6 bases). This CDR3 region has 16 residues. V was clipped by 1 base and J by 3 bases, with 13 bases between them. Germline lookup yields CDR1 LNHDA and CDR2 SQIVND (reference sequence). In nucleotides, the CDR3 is TGTGCCAGTAGTATAGGCCGGACAGAAGCCAATCAGCCCCAGCATTTT. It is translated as CASSIGRTEANQPQHF.

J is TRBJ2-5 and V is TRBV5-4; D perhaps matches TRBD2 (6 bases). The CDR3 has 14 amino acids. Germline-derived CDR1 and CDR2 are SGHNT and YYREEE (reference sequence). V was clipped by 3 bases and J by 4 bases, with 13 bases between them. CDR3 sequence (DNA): TGTGCCAGCAGCTCGGGACTCCCCCCAGAGACCCAGTACTTC. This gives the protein CASSSGLPPETQYF.

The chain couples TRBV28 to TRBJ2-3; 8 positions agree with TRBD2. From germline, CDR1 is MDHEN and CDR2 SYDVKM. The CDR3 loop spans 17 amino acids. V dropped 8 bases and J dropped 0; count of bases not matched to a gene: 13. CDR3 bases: TGTGCCAGCCTAACTAGCGGAAAGTGGTCTAGCACAGATACGCAGTATTTT. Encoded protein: CASLTSGKWSSTDTQYF.

The CDR3 DNA sequence: TGTGCCAGTAGTATAGATGGTTCGGATAGAGGCTACACCTTC. Its translation is CASSIDGSDRGYTF. V usage is TRBV19 and J usage is TRBJ1-2; D call uncertain. The germline CDR1 and CDR2 sequences are LNHDA and SQIVND (reference sequence). This CDR3 contains 14 residues. Between the trimmed V and J ends, which lost 0 bases and 8 bases, there was a span of 13 bases.

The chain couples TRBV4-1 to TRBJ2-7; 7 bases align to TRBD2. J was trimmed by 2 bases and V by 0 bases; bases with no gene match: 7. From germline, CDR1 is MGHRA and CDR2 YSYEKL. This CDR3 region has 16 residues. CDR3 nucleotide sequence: TGCGCCAGCAGCCAAGATCCCCTAGCGGTTGCCTACGAGCAGTACTTC. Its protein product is CASSQDPLAVAYEQYF.

CDR3 in amino acids: CASSLPSPGVIDNEQFF. The CDR3 DNA follows: TGTGCCAGCAGCTTACCGTCACCGGGAGTTATAGACAATGAGCAGTTCTTC. J is TRBJ2-1 and V is TRBV13; maybe TRBD2 (6 bases). Looked up from germline, CDR1 is PRHDT and CDR2 is FYEKMQ (reference sequence). This CDR3 spans 17 amino acids. The V and J ends lost 2 bases and 5 bases respectively, with 19 bases between them. Full variable domain (rest looked up from reference TRBV13 and TRBJ2-1): AAGVIQSPRHLIKEKRETATLKCYPIPRHDTVYWYQQGPGQDPQFLISFYEKMQSDKGSIPDRFSAQQFSDYHSELNMSSLELGDSALYFCASSLPSPGVIDNEQFFGPGTRLTVL.

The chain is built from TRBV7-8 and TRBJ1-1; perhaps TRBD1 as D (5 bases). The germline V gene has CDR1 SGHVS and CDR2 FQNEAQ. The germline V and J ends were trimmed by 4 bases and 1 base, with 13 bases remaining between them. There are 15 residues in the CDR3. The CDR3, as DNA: TGTGCCAGCAGCTCCCGGCGGGGCACGAACACTGAAGCTTTCTTT. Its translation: CASSSRRGTNTEAFF.

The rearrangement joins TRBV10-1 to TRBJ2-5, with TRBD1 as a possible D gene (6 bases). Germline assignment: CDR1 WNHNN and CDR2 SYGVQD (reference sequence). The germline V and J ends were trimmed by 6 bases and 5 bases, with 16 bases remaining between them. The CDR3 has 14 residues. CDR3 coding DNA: TGCGCCAGCAGCGCTCCAGGGGAATCGGAGACCCAGTACTTC. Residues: CASSAPGESETQYF.

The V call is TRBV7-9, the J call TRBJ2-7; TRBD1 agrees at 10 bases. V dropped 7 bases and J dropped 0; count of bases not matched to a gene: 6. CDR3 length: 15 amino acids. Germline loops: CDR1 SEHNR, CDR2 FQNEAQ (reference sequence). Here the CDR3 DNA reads TGTGCCAGCACCGGGACAGGGGAGACCTCCTACGAGCAGTACTTC. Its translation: CASTGTGETSYEQYF. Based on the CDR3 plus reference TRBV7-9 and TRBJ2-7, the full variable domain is DTGVSQNPRHKITKRGQNVTFRCDPISEHNRLYWYRQTLGQGPEFLTYFQNEAQLEKSRLLSDRFSAERPKGSFSTLEIQRTEQGDSAMYLCASTGTGETSYEQYFGPGTRLTVT.

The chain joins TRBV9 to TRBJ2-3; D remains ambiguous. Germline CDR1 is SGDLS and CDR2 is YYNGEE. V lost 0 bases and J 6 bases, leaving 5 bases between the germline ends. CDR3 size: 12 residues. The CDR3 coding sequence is TGTGCCAGCAGCGTAGGGATGGATACGCAGTATTTT. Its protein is CASSVGMDTQYF.

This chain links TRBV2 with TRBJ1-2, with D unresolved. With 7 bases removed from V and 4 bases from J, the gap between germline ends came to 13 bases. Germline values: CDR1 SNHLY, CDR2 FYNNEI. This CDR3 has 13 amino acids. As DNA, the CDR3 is TGTGCCAGCATCGAGACCGTTTTCTATGGCTACACCTTC. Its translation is CASIETVFYGYTF.

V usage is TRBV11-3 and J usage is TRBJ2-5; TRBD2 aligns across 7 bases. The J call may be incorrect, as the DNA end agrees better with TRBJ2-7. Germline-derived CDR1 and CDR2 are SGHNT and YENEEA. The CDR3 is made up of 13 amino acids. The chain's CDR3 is CASSSGLVYEQYF. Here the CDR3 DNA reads TGTGCCAGCAGCTCCGGACTAGTCTACGAGCAGTACTTC.

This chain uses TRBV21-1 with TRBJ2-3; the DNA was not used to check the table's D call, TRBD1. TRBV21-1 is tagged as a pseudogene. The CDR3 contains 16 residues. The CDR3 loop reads CASSRGGQENTDTQYF. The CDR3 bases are TGTGCCAGCAGCCGAGGGGGACAGGAGAACACAGATACGCAGTATTTT.

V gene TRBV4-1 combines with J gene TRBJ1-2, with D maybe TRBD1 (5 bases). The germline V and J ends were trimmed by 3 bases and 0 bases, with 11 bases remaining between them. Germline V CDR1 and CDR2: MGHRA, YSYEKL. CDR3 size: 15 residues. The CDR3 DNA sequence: TGCGCCAGCAGCCACGGGGCGGTAGCTAACTATGGCTACACCTTC. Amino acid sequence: CASSHGAVANYGYTF.

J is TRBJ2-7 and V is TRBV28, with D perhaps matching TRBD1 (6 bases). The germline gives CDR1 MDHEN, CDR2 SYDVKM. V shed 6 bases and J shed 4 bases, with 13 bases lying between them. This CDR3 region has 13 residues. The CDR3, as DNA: TGTGCCAGCAGGGTCACAGGGCCGTACGAGCAGTACTTC. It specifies CASRVTGPYEQYF. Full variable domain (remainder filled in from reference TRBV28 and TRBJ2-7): DVKVTQSSRYLVKRTGEKVFLECVQDMDHENMFWYRQDPGLGLRLIYFSYDVKMKEKGDIPEGYSVSREKKERFSLILESASTNQTSMYLCASRVTGPYEQYFGPGTRLTVT.

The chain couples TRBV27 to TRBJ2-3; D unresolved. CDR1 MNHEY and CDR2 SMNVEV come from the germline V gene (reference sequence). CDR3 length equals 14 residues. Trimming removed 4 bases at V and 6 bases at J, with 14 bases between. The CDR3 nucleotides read TGTGCCAGCAGTTCTGCCAGTCGGGTTGATACGCAGTATTTT. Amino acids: CASSSASRVDTQYF.

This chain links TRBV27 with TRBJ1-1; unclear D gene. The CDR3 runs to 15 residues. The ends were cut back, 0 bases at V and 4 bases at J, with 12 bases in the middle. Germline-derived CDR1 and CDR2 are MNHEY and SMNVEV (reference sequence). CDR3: CASSLSHPGRTEAFF. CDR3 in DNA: TGTGCCAGCAGTTTATCCCACCCGGGTCGCACTGAAGCTTTCTTT.

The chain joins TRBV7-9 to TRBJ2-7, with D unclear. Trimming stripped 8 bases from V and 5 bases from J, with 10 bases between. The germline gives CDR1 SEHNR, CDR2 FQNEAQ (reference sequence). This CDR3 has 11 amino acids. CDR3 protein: CASGSGDEQYF. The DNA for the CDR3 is TGTGCCAGCGGTAGTGGTGACGAGCAGTACTTC.

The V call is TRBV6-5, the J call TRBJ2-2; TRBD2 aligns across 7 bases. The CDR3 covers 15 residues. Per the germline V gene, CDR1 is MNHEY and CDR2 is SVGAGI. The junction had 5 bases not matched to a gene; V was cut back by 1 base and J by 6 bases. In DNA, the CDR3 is TGTGCCAGCAGTTACTGGGAGGGCCACCCCGGGGAGCTGTTTTTT. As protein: CASSYWEGHPGELFF.

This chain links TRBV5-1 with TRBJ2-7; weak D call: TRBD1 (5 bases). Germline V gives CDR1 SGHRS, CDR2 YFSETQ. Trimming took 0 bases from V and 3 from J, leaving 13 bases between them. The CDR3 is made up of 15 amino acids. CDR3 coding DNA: TGCGCCAGCAGCTTGGCCGTGGACACTTTCTACGAGCAGTACTTC. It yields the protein CASSLAVDTFYEQYF.

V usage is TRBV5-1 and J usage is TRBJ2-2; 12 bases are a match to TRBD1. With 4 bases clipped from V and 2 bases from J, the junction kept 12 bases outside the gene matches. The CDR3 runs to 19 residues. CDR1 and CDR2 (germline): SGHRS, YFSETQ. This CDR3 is CASSAPGTGGEGNTGELFF. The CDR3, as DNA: TGCGCCAGCAGCGCCCCCGGGACAGGGGGCGAGGGAAACACCGGGGAGCTGTTTTTT.

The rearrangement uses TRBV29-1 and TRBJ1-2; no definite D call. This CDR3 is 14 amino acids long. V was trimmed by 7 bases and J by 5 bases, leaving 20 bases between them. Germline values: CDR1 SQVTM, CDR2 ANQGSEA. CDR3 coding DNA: TGCAGCGCCAGAGGAAGCCAATCCCTATATGGCTACACCTTC. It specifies CSARGSQSLYGYTF.

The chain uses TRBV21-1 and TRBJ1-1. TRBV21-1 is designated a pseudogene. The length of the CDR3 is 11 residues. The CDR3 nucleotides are TGTGCCAGCAGCAAAAGGAGGAAAGCTTTCTTT. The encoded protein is CASSKRRKAFF.

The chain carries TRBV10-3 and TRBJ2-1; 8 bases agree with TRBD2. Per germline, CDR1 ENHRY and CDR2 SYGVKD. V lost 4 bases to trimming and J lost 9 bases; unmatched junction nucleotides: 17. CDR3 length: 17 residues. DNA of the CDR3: TGTGCCATCAGTGCCTTGGGACTAGTGGGAGAGCTCGGTGAGCAGTTCTTC. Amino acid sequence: CAISALGLVGELGEQFF.

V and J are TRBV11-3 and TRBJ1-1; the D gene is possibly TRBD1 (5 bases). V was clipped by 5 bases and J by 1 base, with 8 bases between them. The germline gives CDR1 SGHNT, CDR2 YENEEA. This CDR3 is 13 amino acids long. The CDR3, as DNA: TGTGCCAGCAGCGCCGGGACGAACACTGAAGCTTTCTTT. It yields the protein CASSAGTNTEAFF.